A selection of T cell receptor beta chains follows, all from one sample in a study of TIL therapy for anti-PD-1-resistant metastatic lung cancer. Data came from immunoSEQ multiplex PCR; TCRdb stores just in-frame clones and leaves some out. The sample consists of approximately 60,000 clones, roughly four fifths of them appearing once. The specimen comprised blood, sampled at baseline. These receptor sequences come from a person between 30 and 80 years old with non-small cell lung cancer. The CDR3 runs from the conserved cysteine through the conserved F or W. D genes are given only for firm matches. Size tells how often a clone was seen (once, few, many) or the class of an expanded clone, and some rows leave it out.

J gene: TRBJ2-2; V gene: TRBV7-2; clone size: -; D gene: TRBD1; CDR3 protein: CASSSLTGGETGELFF; CDR3 DNA: TGTGCCAGCAGTTCATTGACAGGGGGAGAGACCGGGGAGCTGTTTTTT
J gene: TRBJ2-1; V gene: TRBV7-9; clone size: -; D gene: -; CDR3 protein: CAGLAYNEQFF; CDR3 DNA: TGTGCCGGCCTGGCCTACAATGAGCAGTTCTTC
J gene: TRBJ1-1; V gene: TRBV10-3; clone size: -; D gene: TRBD1; CDR3 protein: CAISEQDRAEWDTEAFF; CDR3 DNA: TGTGCCATCAGTGAGCAAGACAGGGCGGAGTGGGACACTGAAGCTTTCTTT
J gene: TRBJ2-7; V gene: TRBV7-2; clone size: -; D gene: -; CDR3 protein: CASSLGSGVGYEQYF; CDR3 DNA: TGTGCCAGCAGCTTAGGCTCGGGTGTAGGCTACGAGCAGTACTTC
J gene: TRBJ2-7; V gene: TRBV7-3; clone size: -; D gene: -; CDR3 protein: CASSLTAAVAYEQYF; CDR3 DNA: TGTGCCAGCAGCTTAACGGCGGCCGTTGCCTACGAGCAGTACTTC
J gene: TRBJ2-5; V gene: TRBV6-2/TRBV6-3; clone size: once; D gene: TRBD2; CDR3 protein: CASSYRLPGTSEQETQYF; CDR3 DNA: TGTGCCAGCAGTTACCGTTTACCCGGGACTAGCGAGCAAGAGACCCAGTACTTC
J gene: TRBJ2-5; V gene: TRBV24-1; clone size: medium-sized; D gene: TRBD1; CDR3 protein: CATSAGTGGIGETQYF; CDR3 DNA: TGTGCCACCAGTGCCGGGACAGGGGGGATCGGAGAGACCCAGTACTTC
J gene: TRBJ2-1; V gene: TRBV11-2; clone size: -; D gene: -; CDR3 protein: CASSLSRWDTSSYNEQFF; CDR3 DNA: TGTGCCAGCAGCCTCTCCCGGTGGGACACATCCTCCTACAATGAGCAGTTCTTC
J gene: TRBJ2-5; V gene: TRBV7-3; clone size: -; D gene: -; CDR3 protein: CASSPDGQETQYF; CDR3 DNA: TGTGCCAGCAGCCCGGACGGGCAAGAGACCCAGTACTTC
J gene: TRBJ1-5; V gene: TRBV6-2/TRBV6-3; clone size: few; D gene: TRBD1; CDR3 protein: CASSYSGQGVGGNQPQHF; CDR3 DNA: TGTGCCAGCAGTTATTCGGGACAGGGTGTGGGGGGCAATCAGCCCCAGCATTTT
J gene: TRBJ2-3; V gene: TRBV7-9; clone size: few; D gene: TRBD2; CDR3 protein: CASSLLKREGLVLTDTQYF; CDR3 DNA: TGTGCCAGCAGCTTACTTAAGCGGGAGGGTTTGGTCCTCACAGATACGCAGTATTTT
J gene: TRBJ1-5; V gene: TRBV6-5; clone size: -; D gene: -; CDR3 protein: CASSYSSRRHQPQHF; CDR3 DNA: TGTGCCAGCAGTTACTCGAGCAGGAGACATCAGCCCCAGCATTTT
J gene: TRBJ1-1; V gene: TRBV6-5; clone size: few; D gene: -; CDR3 protein: CASTQNLEAFF; CDR3 DNA: TGTGCCAGCACCCAGAACCTCGAAGCTTTCTTT
J gene: TRBJ2-7; V gene: TRBV28; clone size: -; D gene: TRBD2; CDR3 protein: CASSPQILLADFSYEQYF; CDR3 DNA: TGTGCCAGCAGTCCCCAAATCTTACTAGCGGATTTCTCCTACGAGCAGTACTTC
J gene: TRBJ1-1; V gene: TRBV14; clone size: -; D gene: TRBD1; CDR3 protein: CASSRGTVNTEAFF; CDR3 DNA: TGTGCCAGCAGCCGTGGGACAGTGAACACTGAAGCTTTCTTT
J gene: TRBJ2-3; V gene: TRBV24-1; clone size: -; D gene: -; CDR3 protein: CATSGSSDTQYF; CDR3 DNA: TGTGCCACCTCCGGCTCCTCAGATACGCAGTATTTT
J gene: TRBJ2-5; V gene: TRBV5-4; clone size: -; D gene: -; CDR3 protein: CASSFSLGETQYF; CDR3 DNA: TGTGCCAGCAGCTTTAGTTTGGGAGAGACCCAGTACTTC
J gene: TRBJ1-4; V gene: TRBV4-3; clone size: -; D gene: TRBD1; CDR3 protein: CASSQEDRGATNEKLFF; CDR3 DNA: TGCGCCAGCAGCCAAGAGGACAGGGGAGCAACTAATGAAAAACTGTTTTTT
J gene: TRBJ2-3; V gene: TRBV7-8; clone size: -; D gene: TRBD1; CDR3 protein: CASSYGQGSSTDTQYF; CDR3 DNA: TGTGCCAGCAGCTACGGACAGGGGTCGAGCACAGATACGCAGTATTTT
J gene: TRBJ2-1; V gene: TRBV5-1; clone size: few; D gene: TRBD1; CDR3 protein: CASTLQGADNEQFF; CDR3 DNA: TGCGCCAGCACCTTACAGGGGGCGGACAATGAGCAGTTCTTC
J gene: TRBJ1-6; V gene: TRBV27; clone size: few; D gene: TRBD1; CDR3 protein: CASSQNRGRNSPLHF; CDR3 DNA: TGTGCCAGCAGTCAAAACAGGGGGCGAAATTCACCCCTCCACTTT
J gene: TRBJ2-3; V gene: TRBV18; clone size: -; D gene: -; CDR3 protein: CASSPRRGREDTQYF; CDR3 DNA: TGTGCCAGCTCACCCCGGCGGGGCCGAGAAGATACGCAGTATTTT
J gene: TRBJ2-7; V gene: TRBV4-3; clone size: -; D gene: -; CDR3 protein: CASSQDWLANSYEQYF; CDR3 DNA: TGCGCCAGCAGCCAAGATTGGCTAGCGAACTCCTACGAGCAGTACTTC
J gene: TRBJ2-7; V gene: TRBV30; clone size: once; D gene: TRBD2; CDR3 protein: CAWEVGGGIEQYF; CDR3 DNA: TGTGCCTGGGAGGTCGGGGGGGGCATCGAGCAGTACTTC
J gene: TRBJ2-5; V gene: TRBV24-1; clone size: -; D gene: TRBD2; CDR3 protein: CATSAGLVSPQYF; CDR3 DNA: TGTGCCACCAGTGCGGGACTAGTAAGCCCCCAGTACTTC
J gene: TRBJ2-6; V gene: TRBV19; clone size: -; D gene: -; CDR3 protein: CASSTGWSGANVLTF; CDR3 DNA: TGTGCCAGTAGTACAGGGTGGTCTGGGGCCAACGTCCTGACTTTC
J gene: TRBJ2-1; V gene: TRBV5-1; clone size: -; D gene: TRBD2; CDR3 protein: CASTERGIYNEQFF; CDR3 DNA: TGCGCCAGCACCGAGCGGGGGATCTACAATGAGCAGTTCTTC
J gene: TRBJ2-7; V gene: TRBV30; clone size: -; D gene: TRBD1; CDR3 protein: CAWRGQSSYEQYF; CDR3 DNA: TGTGCCTGGAGGGGACAGAGCTCCTACGAGCAGTACTTC
J gene: TRBJ2-5; V gene: TRBV11-2; clone size: -; D gene: -; CDR3 protein: CASSPHGTQYF; CDR3 DNA: TGTGCCAGCAGCCCCCATGGGACCCAGTACTTC
J gene: TRBJ2-1; V gene: TRBV5-1; clone size: -; D gene: -; CDR3 protein: CASSLVGGDEQFF; CDR3 DNA: TGCGCCAGCAGCTTGGTCGGGGGCGATGAGCAGTTCTTC
J gene: TRBJ1-4; V gene: TRBV28; clone size: -; D gene: -; CDR3 protein: CASTQGATNEKLFF; CDR3 DNA: TGTGCCAGCACCCAGGGTGCAACTAATGAAAAACTGTTTTTT
J gene: TRBJ1-2; V gene: TRBV14; clone size: -; D gene: TRBD1; CDR3 protein: CATNRGSDYGYTF; CDR3 DNA: TGTGCCACCAACAGGGGATCGGACTATGGCTACACCTTC
J gene: TRBJ2-7; V gene: TRBV28; clone size: once; D gene: -; CDR3 protein: CASSFIRYEQYF; CDR3 DNA: TGTGCCAGCAGTTTTATCCGCTACGAGCAGTACTTC
J gene: TRBJ2-7; V gene: TRBV5-1; clone size: -; D gene: -; CDR3 protein: CASGGPQGYEQYF; CDR3 DNA: TGCGCCAGCGGCGGGCCACAGGGCTACGAGCAGTACTTC
J gene: TRBJ2-4; V gene: TRBV6-2/TRBV6-3; clone size: -; D gene: -; CDR3 protein: CASSYGAYGNIQYF; CDR3 DNA: TGTGCCAGCAGTTACGGTGCATATGGAAACATTCAGTACTTC
J gene: TRBJ2-4; V gene: TRBV21-1; clone size: -; D gene: -; CDR3 protein: CASSTTRGTSGSEEAKNIQYF; CDR3 DNA: TGTGCCAGCAGCACAACCCGCGGGACTAGCGGGAGCGAAGAGGCCAAAAACATTCAGTACTTC
J gene: TRBJ1-5; V gene: TRBV7-8; clone size: -; D gene: TRBD1; CDR3 protein: CASSKGQGSNQPQHF; CDR3 DNA: TGTGCCAGCAGCAAGGGACAGGGTAGCAATCAGCCCCAGCATTTT
J gene: TRBJ1-2; V gene: TRBV7-9; clone size: -; D gene: -; CDR3 protein: CASSLGTAYGYTF; CDR3 DNA: TGTGCCAGCAGCTTAGGGACTGCGTATGGCTACACCTTC
J gene: TRBJ2-1; V gene: TRBV11-2; clone size: few; D gene: TRBD1; CDR3 protein: CASTQAGQGGQFF; CDR3 DNA: TGTGCCAGCACCCAAGCTGGACAGGGCGGGCAGTTCTTC
J gene: TRBJ2-7; V gene: TRBV28; clone size: once; D gene: TRBD2; CDR3 protein: CASSSVGTSLYEQYF; CDR3 DNA: TGTGCCAGCAGTTCCGTCGGGACTAGCCTCTACGAGCAGTACTTC
J gene: TRBJ1-5; V gene: TRBV28; clone size: -; D gene: TRBD1; CDR3 protein: CASSLKPGQGSQPQHF; CDR3 DNA: TGTGCCAGCAGTTTAAAGCCGGGACAGGGAAGTCAGCCCCAGCATTTT
J gene: TRBJ2-2; V gene: TRBV9; clone size: -; D gene: -; CDR3 protein: CASSVERGYTGELFF; CDR3 DNA: TGTGCCAGCAGCGTAGAGAGGGGGTACACCGGGGAGCTGTTTTTT
J gene: TRBJ2-5; V gene: TRBV7-9; clone size: few; D gene: -; CDR3 protein: CASSFPLGETQYF; CDR3 DNA: TGTGCCAGCAGCTTCCCTCTTGGGGAGACCCAGTACTTC
J gene: TRBJ1-3; V gene: TRBV4-2; clone size: -; D gene: -; CDR3 protein: CASSQDRTVSGNTIYF; CDR3 DNA: TGTGCCAGCAGCCAAGATAGGACGGTCTCTGGAAACACCATATATTTT
J gene: TRBJ2-3; V gene: TRBV7-3; clone size: -; D gene: -; CDR3 protein: CASSSTVNTDTQYF; CDR3 DNA: TGTGCCAGCAGCTCGACAGTTAACACAGATACGCAGTATTTT
J gene: TRBJ2-3; V gene: TRBV10-2; clone size: -; D gene: -; CDR3 protein: CASSERVRGTDTQYF; CDR3 DNA: TGCGCCAGCTCCGAGCGGGTCCGTGGCACAGATACGCAGTATTTT
J gene: TRBJ1-4; V gene: TRBV7-2; clone size: -; D gene: TRBD1; CDR3 protein: CASSSNQGQGGEKLFF; CDR3 DNA: TGTGCCAGCAGCTCAAACCAGGGACAGGGTGGTGAAAAACTGTTTTTT
J gene: TRBJ2-5; V gene: TRBV6-6; clone size: -; D gene: TRBD2; CDR3 protein: CASKRGGETQYF; CDR3 DNA: TGTGCCAGCAAGCGGGGCGGGGAGACCCAGTACTTC
J gene: TRBJ1-1; V gene: TRBV29-1; clone size: -; D gene: -; CDR3 protein: CSADRGNRNTEAFF; CDR3 DNA: TGCAGCGCCGACCGAGGAAATAGGAACACTGAAGCTTTCTTT
J gene: TRBJ2-5; V gene: TRBV7-7; clone size: -; D gene: -; CDR3 protein: CASSSDQETQYF; CDR3 DNA: TGTGCTAGCAGCTCCGACCAAGAGACCCAGTACTTC
J gene: TRBJ2-7; V gene: TRBV1; clone size: -; D gene: -; CDR3 protein: CTSSQELTRSYEQYF; CDR3 DNA: TGCACCAGCAGCCAAGAGCTGACCCGTTCCTACGAGCAGTACTTC